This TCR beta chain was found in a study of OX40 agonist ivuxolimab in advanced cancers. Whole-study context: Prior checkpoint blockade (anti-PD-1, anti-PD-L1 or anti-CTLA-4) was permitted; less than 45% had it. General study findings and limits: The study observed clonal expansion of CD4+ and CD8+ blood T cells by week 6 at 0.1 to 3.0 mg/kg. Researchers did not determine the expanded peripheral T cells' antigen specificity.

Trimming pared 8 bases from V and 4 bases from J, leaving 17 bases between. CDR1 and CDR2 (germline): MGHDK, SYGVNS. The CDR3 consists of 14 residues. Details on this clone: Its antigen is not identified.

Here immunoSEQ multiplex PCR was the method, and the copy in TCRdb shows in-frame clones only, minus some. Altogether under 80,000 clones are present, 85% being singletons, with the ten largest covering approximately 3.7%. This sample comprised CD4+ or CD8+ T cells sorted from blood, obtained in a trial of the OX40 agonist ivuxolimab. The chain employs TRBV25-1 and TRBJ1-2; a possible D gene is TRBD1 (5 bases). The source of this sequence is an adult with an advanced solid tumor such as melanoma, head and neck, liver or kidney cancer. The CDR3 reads CASPTGPWGYGYTF. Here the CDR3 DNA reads TGTGCCAGCCCTACAGGTCCCTGGGGCTATGGCTACACCTTC.